The 9 T cell receptor beta chains below all came from one sample that was sequenced in a study of T-cell reconstitution after alpha-beta-depleted transplantation in children. Preparation of the TCRbeta library was carried out with unique molecular identifiers. TCRdb processed the PCR reads anew with MiXCR; each CDR3 protein has one entry. Of about 300,000 distinct CDR3 sequences listed, 9.5% to 13% were seen once; the top ten hold roughly 7.1%. The material sequenced was PBMCs, taken before TCRalphabeta/CD19-depleted stem cell transplant. The receptor set was obtained from a boy less than two years old with acute myeloid leukemia, due to receive a stem cell transplant.

This clonotype was picked up a small number of times. The gene calls are TRBV20-1 and TRBJ2-3; D not certain. This CDR3 is 15 amino acids long. The V gene's germline CDR1 is DFQATT and CDR2 SNEGSKA (reference sequence). V was trimmed by 0 bases and J by 0 bases, leaving 10 bases between them. The CDR3 DNA sequence: TGCAGTGCTAGAGATTCGACAACTAGCACAGATACGCAGTATTTT. This sequence encodes CSARDSTTSTDTQYF.

The CDR3 reads CASRGGLSGNTIYF. The CDR3 DNA is TGTGCCAGCAGGGGCGGTCTCTCTGGAAACACCATATATTTT. This sequence joins TRBV2 and TRBJ1-3; no clear D. With 6 bases removed from V and 0 bases from J, the gap between germline ends came to 9 bases. CDR3 length equals 14 residues. Germline CDR1 is SNHLY and CDR2 is FYNNEI.

This clonotype rates as medium-sized. The rearrangement uses TRBV5-1 and TRBJ1-1; D unresolved. CDR3 length: 15 residues. Germline values: CDR1 SGHRS, CDR2 YFSETQ. V gave up 0 bases and J gave up 0 bases, with 9 bases separating them. This CDR3 is CASSLEGVLNTEAFF. The CDR3 coding sequence is TGCGCCAGCAGCTTGGAGGGAGTTCTGAACACTGAAGCTTTCTTT.

The CDR3 loop reads CASSTPGTGDNEQFF. CDR3 nucleotides: TGTGCCAGCAGTACGCCCGGGACAGGGGACAATGAGCAGTTCTTC. The chain links TRBV25-1 to TRBJ2-1; 10 nucleotides align to TRBD1. Germline V gene lookup returns CDR1 MGHDK and CDR2 SYGVNS. V trimming: 5 bases; J trimming: 5 bases; junction bases outside the gene matches: 6. The CDR3 is 15 amino acids.

This clonotype was seen a handful of times. An end of the junction differs from the germline gene, which may be a read error. The genes are TRBV6-5 and TRBJ2-1, with D perhaps matching TRBD1 (6 bases). Per germline, CDR1 MNHEY and CDR2 SVGAGI. The CDR3 is 14 residues long. CDR3 residues: CASSYRQGSNEQLF. As DNA, the CDR3 is TGTGCCAGCAGTTACCGCCAGGGGAGCAATGAGCAGCTCTTC.

This clonotype was detected ten times or more. The rearrangement uses TRBV28 and TRBJ2-3; 14 bases are shared with TRBD2. The length of the CDR3 is 17 residues. Germline-derived CDR1 and CDR2 are MDHEN and SYDVKM. Trimming took 4 bases from V and 4 from J; bases not matched to a gene: 7. CDR3 DNA: TGTGCCAGCAGTTCCGAGACTAGCGGGAGGGGGGCAGATACGCAGTATTTT. Its protein product is CASSSETSGRGADTQYF.

This clonotype was counted only a few times. The V gene is TRBV6-6, the J gene TRBJ1-2; D perhaps matches TRBD1 (5 bases). Germline V CDR1 and CDR2: MNHNY, SVGAGI (reference sequence). This CDR3 spans 12 amino acids. The V and J ends lost 8 bases and 4 bases respectively, with 11 bases between them. CDR3 nucleotide sequence: TGTGCCAGCCTGGGACTCACCTATGGCTACACCTTC. The encoded protein is CASLGLTYGYTF.

DNA for the CDR3: TGTGCCAGTCTCGAACTAGCGAGCGATGAGCAGTTCTTC. Its translation: CASLELASDEQFF. The V gene is TRBV19, the J gene TRBJ2-1; 7 nucleotides align to TRBD2. This CDR3 is 13 amino acids long. With V trimmed by 8 bases and J by 8 bases, 9 bases remained unmatched. Germline CDR1 is LNHDA and CDR2 is SQIVND (reference sequence).

This clonotype was detected once. Since a much larger clone is just one base distant, this may be a read error. V is TRBV6-5 and J is TRBJ1-4; TRBD1 might be the D (5 bases). Germline values: CDR1 MNHEY, CDR2 SVGAGI. This CDR3 has 14 amino acids. The CDR3 protein is CAISYSGGNEKLFF. Here the CDR3 DNA reads TGTGCCATCAGTTACTCGGGGGGTAATGAAAAACTGTTTTTT.